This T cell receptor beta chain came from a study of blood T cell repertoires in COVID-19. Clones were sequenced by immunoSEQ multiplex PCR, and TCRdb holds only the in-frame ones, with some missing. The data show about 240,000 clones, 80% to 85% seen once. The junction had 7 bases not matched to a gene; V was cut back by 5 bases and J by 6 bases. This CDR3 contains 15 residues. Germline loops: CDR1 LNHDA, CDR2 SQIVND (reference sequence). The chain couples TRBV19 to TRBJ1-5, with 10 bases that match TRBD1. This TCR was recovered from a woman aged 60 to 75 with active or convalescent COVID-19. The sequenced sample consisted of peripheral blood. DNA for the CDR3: TGTGCCAGTAGTTTCCGGGACAGGGGAGGTCAGCCCCAGCATTTT. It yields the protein CASSFRDRGGQPQHF.